This T cell receptor (beta chain) was captured in a study of shared clonotypes between healthy human individuals. Study summary: Donors consisted of a couple of women and a few men between 18 and 49.

Some clones are missing from TCRdb's copy, which holds only in-frame ones; the method was immunoSEQ multiplex PCR. Of hundreds of thousands of clones detected, approximately 96% appear once; the ten largest clones hold more than 0.085%. CD45RO-negative CD8 cells positively selected for CCR7 made up the naive population, which excluded terminally differentiated effector memory CD45RA+ cells. Germline CDR1 is MDHEN and CDR2 is SYDVKM. The CDR3 loop spans 15 amino acids. Trimming left V 6 bases short and J 8 bases short, with 22 bases between. Source material: naive CD8+ T cells sorted from blood. The chain links TRBV28 to TRBJ1-1; perhaps TRBD1 as D (6 bases). This TCR was recovered from a woman aged 25 to 39 in good health. CDR3 coding DNA: TGTGCCAGCAGGTCATCCTACCTGGGCAGGGGCGAAGCTTTCTTT. Translated, it gives CASRSSYLGRGEAFF.